This TCR beta chain was captured in a study of human T cells and chemical hapten exposure. V was pared by 0 bases and J by 5 bases, with 8 bases between. CDR1 is SGHRS and CDR2 is YFSETQ in the germline V gene. This CDR3 has 14 amino acids. MiXCR, applied by TCRdb to the RACE reads, yields one record per CDR3 protein. The data hold roughly 120,000 distinct CDR3 sequences, with approximately 8.8% observed a single time. Many counts were recorded for this clonotype. Noted time point: patch test 2, 6 weeks after DPC sensitization. The treatment here: therapeutic diphenylcyclopropenone sensitization with weekly scalp DPC.

The clonotype comes from a woman between 40 and 55 years old with alopecia areata. Some clones in this sample may be carry-over from other donors' samples. The sequencing used whole blood, collected in connection with sensitization to the hapten diphenylcyclopropenone (DPC). The V gene is TRBV5-1, the J gene TRBJ1-4; D ambiguous. The CDR3 nucleotides are TGCGCCAGCAGCTTGGATTCGGAGAATGAAAAACTGTTTTTT. Amino acid sequence: CASSLDSENEKLFF.